The clone carrying this TCR beta chain was picked up a small number of times. Its antigen remains unknown. The time point is: after dendritic cell vaccination, including at tumor progression/relapse. TCRdb's copy holds only in-frame clones and misses some; the assay was immunoSEQ multiplex PCR. The repertoire includes 70,000 to 100,000 clones, less than 90% of them detected once, and around 7% sits in the top ten. CDR1 and CDR2 from the germline V gene are SGHTA and FQGTGA. Losses at the gene ends were 3 bases for V and 6 bases for J; bases not matched to a gene: 5. The CDR3 is 14 amino acids. This specimen comes from a study of glioma-infiltrating T cells after dendritic cell vaccination. The wider study: Dendritic cell vaccination trial patients had either newly diagnosed or recurrent glioblastoma. Patients received three intradermal dendritic cell vaccine injections at biweekly intervals. Study-wide results and caveats: The cohort had few patients with full blood and tumor sets.

This specimen consisted of blood, obtained after dendritic cell vaccination. The receptor was isolated from a human donor with glioblastoma. This sequence joins TRBV7-3 and TRBJ2-1, with 7 positions matching TRBD2. CDR3 nucleotides: TGTGCCAGCAGCTTCGGGGGGACTCTCAATGAGCAGTTCTTC. Translation: CASSFGGTLNEQFF.